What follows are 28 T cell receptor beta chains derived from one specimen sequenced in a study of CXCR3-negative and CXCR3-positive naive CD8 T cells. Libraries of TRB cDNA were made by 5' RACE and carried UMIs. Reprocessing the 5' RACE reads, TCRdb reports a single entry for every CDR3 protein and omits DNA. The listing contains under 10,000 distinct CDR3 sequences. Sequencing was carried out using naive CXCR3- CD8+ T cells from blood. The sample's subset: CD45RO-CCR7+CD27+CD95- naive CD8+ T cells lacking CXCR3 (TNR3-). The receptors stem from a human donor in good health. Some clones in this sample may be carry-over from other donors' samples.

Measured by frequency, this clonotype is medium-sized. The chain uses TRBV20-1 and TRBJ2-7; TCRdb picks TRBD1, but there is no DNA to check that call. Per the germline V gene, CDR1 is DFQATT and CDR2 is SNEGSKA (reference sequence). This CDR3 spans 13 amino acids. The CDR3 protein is CSARAWGGYEQYF.

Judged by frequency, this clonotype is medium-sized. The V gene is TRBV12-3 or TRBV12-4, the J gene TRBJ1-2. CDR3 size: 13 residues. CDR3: CASSFAASYGYTF.

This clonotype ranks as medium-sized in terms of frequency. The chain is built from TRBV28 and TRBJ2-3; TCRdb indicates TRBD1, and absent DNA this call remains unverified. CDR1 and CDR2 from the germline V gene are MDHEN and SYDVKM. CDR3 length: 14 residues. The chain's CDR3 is CASSLRRAGDTQYF. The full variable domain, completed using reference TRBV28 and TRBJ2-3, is DVKVTQSSRYLVKRTGEKVFLECVQDMDHENMFWYRQDPGLGLRLIYFSYDVKMKEKGDIPEGYSVSREKKERFSLILESASTNQTSMYLCASSLRRAGDTQYFGPGTRLTVL.

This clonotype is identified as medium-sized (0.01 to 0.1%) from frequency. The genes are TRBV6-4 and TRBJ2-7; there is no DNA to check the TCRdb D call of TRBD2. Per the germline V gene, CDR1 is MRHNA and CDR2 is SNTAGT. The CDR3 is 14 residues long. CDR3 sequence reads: CASSIAGGSYEQYF.

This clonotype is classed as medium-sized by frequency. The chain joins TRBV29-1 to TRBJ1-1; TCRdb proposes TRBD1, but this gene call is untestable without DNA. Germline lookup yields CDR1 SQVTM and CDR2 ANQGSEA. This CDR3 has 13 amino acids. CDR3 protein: CSVEFGGNTEAFF. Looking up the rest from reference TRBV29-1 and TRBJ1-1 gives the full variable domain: SAVISQKPSRDICQRGTSLTIQCQVDSQVTMMFWYRQQPGQSLTLIATANQGSEATYESGFVIDKFPISRPNLTFSTLTVSNMSPEDSSIYLCSVEFGGNTEAFFGQGTRLTVV.

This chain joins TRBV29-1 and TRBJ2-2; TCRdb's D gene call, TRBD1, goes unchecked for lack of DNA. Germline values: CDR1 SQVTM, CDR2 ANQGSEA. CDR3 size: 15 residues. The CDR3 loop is CSVESGATNTGELFF.

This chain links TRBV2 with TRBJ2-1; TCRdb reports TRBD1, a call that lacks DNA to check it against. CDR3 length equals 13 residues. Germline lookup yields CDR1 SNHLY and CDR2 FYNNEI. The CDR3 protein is CASNPVGPNEQFF. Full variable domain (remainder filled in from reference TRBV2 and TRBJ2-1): EPEVTQTPSHQVTQMGQEVILRCVPISNHLYFYWYRQILGQKVEFLVSFYNNEISEKSEIFDDQFSVERPDGSNFTLKIRSTKLEDSAMYFCASNPVGPNEQFFGPGTRLTVL.

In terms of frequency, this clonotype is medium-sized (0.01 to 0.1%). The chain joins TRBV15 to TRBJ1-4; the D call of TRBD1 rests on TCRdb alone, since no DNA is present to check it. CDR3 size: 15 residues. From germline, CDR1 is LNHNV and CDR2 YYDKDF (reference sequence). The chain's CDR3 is CATSTWTGKNEKLFF.

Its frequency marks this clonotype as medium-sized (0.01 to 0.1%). CDR3 residues: CSADEGDASTDTQYF. This rearrangement joins TRBV20-1 to TRBJ2-3; TCRdb calls TRBD1, which cannot be checked without DNA. The CDR3 sequence is 15 residues long. Germline V CDR1 and CDR2: DFQATT, SNEGSKA (reference sequence).

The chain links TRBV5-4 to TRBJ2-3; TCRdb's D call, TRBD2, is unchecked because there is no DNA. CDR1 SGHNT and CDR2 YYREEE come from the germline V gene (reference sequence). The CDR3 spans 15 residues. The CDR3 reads CASREGNPSSDTQYF.

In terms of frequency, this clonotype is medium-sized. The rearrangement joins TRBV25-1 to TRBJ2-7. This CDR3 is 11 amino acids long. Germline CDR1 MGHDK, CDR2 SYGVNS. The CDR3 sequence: CASSEYYEQYF.

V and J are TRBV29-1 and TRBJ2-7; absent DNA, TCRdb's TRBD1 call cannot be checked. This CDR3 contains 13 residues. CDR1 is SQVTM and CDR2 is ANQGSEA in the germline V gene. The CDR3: CSAWGAVANEQYF.

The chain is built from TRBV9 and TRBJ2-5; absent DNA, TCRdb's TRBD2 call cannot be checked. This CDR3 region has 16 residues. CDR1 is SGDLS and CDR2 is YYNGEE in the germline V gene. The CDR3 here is CASSGRTTEQGETQYF.

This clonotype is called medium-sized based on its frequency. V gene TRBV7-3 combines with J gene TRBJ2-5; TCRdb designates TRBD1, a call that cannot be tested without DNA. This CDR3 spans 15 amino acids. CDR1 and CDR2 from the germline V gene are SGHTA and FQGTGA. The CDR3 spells CASSPGVQGGETQYF.

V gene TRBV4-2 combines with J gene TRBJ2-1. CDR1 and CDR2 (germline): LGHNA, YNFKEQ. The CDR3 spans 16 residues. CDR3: CASSHNSGSSYNEQFF.

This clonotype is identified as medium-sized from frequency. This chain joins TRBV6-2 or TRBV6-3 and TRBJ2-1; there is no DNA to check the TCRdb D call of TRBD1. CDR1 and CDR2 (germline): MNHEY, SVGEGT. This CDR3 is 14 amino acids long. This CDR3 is CASSYSRPGIEQFF.

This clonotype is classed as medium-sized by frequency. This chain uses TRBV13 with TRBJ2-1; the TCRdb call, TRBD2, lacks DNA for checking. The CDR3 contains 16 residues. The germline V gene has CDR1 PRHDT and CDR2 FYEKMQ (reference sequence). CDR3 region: CASSLGTSGIHNEQFF.

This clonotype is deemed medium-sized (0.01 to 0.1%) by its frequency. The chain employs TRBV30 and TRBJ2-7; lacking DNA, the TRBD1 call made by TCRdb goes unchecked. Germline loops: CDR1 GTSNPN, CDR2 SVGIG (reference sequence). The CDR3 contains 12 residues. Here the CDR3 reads CAWGQGTYEQYF. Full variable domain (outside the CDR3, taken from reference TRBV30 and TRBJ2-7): SQTIHQWPATLVQPVGSPLSLECTVEGTSNPNLYWYRQAAGRGLQLLFYSVGIGQISSEVPQNLSASRPQDRQFILSSKKLLLSDSGFYLCAWGQGTYEQYFGPGTRLTVT.

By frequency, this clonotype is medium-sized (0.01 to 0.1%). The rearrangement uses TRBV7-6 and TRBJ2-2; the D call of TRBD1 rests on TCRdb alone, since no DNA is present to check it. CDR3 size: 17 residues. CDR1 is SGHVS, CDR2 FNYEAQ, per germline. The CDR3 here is CASSLAAGRGNTGELFF. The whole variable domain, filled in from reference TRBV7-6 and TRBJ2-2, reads GAGVSQSPRYKVTKRGQDVALRCDPISGHVSLYWYRQALGQGPEFLTYFNYEAQQDKSGLPNDRFSAERPEGSISTLTIQRTEQRDSAMYRCASSLAAGRGNTGELFFGEGSRLTVL.

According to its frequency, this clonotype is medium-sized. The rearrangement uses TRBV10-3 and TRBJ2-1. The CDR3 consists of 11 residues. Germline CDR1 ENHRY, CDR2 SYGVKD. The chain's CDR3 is CAMGLHNEQFF.

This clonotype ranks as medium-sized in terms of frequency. The CDR3: CASSDPGEYGYTF. V and J are TRBV25-1 and TRBJ1-2. Germline assignment: CDR1 MGHDK and CDR2 SYGVNS. The CDR3 covers 13 residues.

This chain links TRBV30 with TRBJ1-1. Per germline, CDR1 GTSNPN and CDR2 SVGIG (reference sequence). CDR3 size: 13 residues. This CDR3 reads CAWSYGTNTEAFF.

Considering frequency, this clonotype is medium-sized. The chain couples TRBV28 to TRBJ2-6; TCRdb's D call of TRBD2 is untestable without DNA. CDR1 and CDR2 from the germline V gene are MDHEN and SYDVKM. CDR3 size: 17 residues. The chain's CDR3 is CASAGLARLLGANVLTF.

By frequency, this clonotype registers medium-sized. CDR3 region: CSVEDVGQGTDTQYF. The V call is TRBV29-1, the J call TRBJ2-3; TCRdb names TRBD1, which stays unverified in the absence of DNA. Germline CDR1 reads SQVTM; CDR2 reads ANQGSEA. CDR3 size: 15 residues.

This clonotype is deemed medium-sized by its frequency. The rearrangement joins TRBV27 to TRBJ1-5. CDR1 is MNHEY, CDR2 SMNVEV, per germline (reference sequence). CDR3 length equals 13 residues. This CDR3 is CASSLSWGQPQHF.

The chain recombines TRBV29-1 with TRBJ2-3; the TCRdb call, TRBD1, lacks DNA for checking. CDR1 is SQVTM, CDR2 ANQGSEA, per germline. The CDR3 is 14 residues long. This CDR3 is CSVVPGEKEDTQYF.

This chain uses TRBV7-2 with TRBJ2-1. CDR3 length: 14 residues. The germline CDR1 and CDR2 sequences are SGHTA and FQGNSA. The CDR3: CASSLILAANEQFF.

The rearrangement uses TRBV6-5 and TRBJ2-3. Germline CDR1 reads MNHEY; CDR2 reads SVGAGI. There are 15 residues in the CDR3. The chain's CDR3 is CASSYSRQNTDTHYF.